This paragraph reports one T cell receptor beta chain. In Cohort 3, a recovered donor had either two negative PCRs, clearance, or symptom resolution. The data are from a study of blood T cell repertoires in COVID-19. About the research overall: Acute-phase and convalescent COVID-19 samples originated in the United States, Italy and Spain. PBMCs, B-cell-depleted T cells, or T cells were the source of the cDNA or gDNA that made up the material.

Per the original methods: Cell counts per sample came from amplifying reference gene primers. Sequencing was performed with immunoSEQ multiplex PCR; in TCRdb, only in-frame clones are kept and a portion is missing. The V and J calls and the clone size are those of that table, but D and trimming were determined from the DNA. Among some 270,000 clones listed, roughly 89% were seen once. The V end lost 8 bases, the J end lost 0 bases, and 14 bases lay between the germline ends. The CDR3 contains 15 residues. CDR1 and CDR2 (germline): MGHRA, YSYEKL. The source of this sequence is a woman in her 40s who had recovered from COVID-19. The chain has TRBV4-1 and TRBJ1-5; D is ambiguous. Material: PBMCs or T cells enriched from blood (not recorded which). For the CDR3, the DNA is TGCGCCAGCTCACCCCTCGACAATAGCAATCAGCCCCAGCATTTT. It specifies CASSPLDNSNQPQHF.